The rows below give T cell receptor beta chains drawn from one sample of a study of CD8+ T cells in alopecia areata. Clones were read by immunoSEQ multiplex PCR, and TCRdb kept only the in-frame ones, dropping some. The data contain some 180,000 clones, roughly 65% of them singletons. Source: CD4+ T cells sorted from blood, taken at week 0. Receptors were obtained from a human donor with alopecia areata. Each CDR3 is given with its conserved first and last residue. The D gene is left open where the match is weak. Where a row states a size, it is once, few, many or the class of an expanded clone; other rows omit it.

TRBJ2-3 | TRBV18 | 15 | TRBD2 | once | CASSPPAGGTDTQYF | TGTGCCAGCTCACCACCGGCGGGGGGCACAGATACGCAGTATTTT
TRBJ1-5 | TRBV27 | 13 | . | few | CASSRLFNQPQHF | TGTGCCAGCAGTCGTCTATTCAATCAGCCCCAGCATTTT
TRBJ2-7 | TRBV20-1 | 11 | . | . | CSARNGPEQYF | TGCAGTGCTAGGAACGGGCCCGAGCAGTACTTC
TRBJ2-7 | TRBV18 | 13 | . | . | CASSSSGAYEQYF | TGTGCCAGCTCATCCTCCGGGGCCTACGAGCAGTACTTC
TRBJ2-4 | TRBV20-1 | 11 | . | . | CSGGRGSIQYF | TGCAGTGGAGGCAGGGGAAGTATTCAGTACTTC
TRBJ2-1 | TRBV10-3 | 14 | . | . | CAISDGIRYNEQFF | TGTGCCATCAGTGATGGTATCCGTTACAATGAGCAGTTCTTC
TRBJ2-2 | TRBV29-1 | 13 | . | few | CSVDSSYTGELFF | TGCAGCGTTGATTCCAGCTACACCGGGGAGCTGTTTTTT
TRBJ1-2 | TRBV25-1 | 13 | . | few | CASSEYGEYGYTF | TGTGCCAGCAGTGAATACGGGGAATATGGCTACACCTTC
TRBJ1-6 | TRBV7-2 | 13 | . | . | CASSLPGYSPLHF | TGTGCCAGCAGCTTACCAGGGTATTCACCCCTCCACTTT
TRBJ1-1 | TRBV30 | 14 | . | . | CACSTGLGNTEAFF | TGTGCCTGCTCTACTGGCCTGGGAAACACTGAAGCTTTCTTT
TRBJ2-6 | TRBV7-9 | 14 | . | . | CASSFPAGANVLTF | TGTGCCAGCAGCTTCCCGGCTGGGGCCAACGTCCTGACTTTC
TRBJ2-1 | TRBV13 | 14 | . | . | CASSLTRRDNEQFF | TGTGCCAGCAGCTTAACTCGCAGGGACAATGAGCAGTTCTTC
TRBJ2-1 | TRBV29-1 | 15 | TRBD1 | . | CSVGTGGPINNEQFF | TGCAGCGTTGGGACAGGGGGCCCGATAAACAATGAGCAGTTCTTC
TRBJ2-7 | TRBV27 | 15 | TRBD2 | few | CASSLGLGGPYEQYF | TGTGCCAGCAGCCTGGGACTAGGGGGGCCCTACGAGCAGTACTTC
TRBJ2-3 | TRBV11-2 | 15 | TRBD2 | . | CASSLLAGGQDTQYF | TGTGCCAGCAGCTTATTAGCGGGGGGCCAAGATACGCAGTATTTT
TRBJ2-4 | TRBV23-1 | 14 | . | . | CAMQSRVAKNIQYF | TGCGCCATGCAATCTCGGGTAGCCAAAAACATTCAGTACTTC
TRBJ1-1 | TRBV29-1 | 12 | . | few | CSVRRSDTEAFF | TGCAGCGTTCGTAGGTCAGACACTGAAGCTTTCTTT
TRBJ2-3 | TRBV29-1 | 14 | . | . | CSVPRGSSTDTQYF | TGCAGCGTTCCGAGGGGATCCAGCACAGATACGCAGTATTTT
TRBJ2-7 | TRBV5-1 | 13 | TRBD1 | . | CASGQGTSYEQYF | TGCGCCAGCGGACAGGGAACATCCTACGAGCAGTACTTC
TRBJ1-5 | TRBV30 | 13 | . | . | CAWSKWGGQPQHF | TGTGCCTGGAGTAAATGGGGCGGTCAGCCCCAGCATTTT
TRBJ2-3 | TRBV7-2 | 12 | . | . | CAHAFSIDTQYF | TGTGCCCATGCGTTTAGTATAGATACGCAGTATTTT
TRBJ1-1 | TRBV25-1 | 15 | . | . | CASSSGAPVNTEAFF | TGTGCCAGCAGTTCAGGGGCACCGGTGAACACTGAAGCTTTCTTT
TRBJ2-7 | TRBV5-6 | 15 | . | . | CASSSKGAATYEQYF | TGTGCCAGCAGCTCCAAAGGTGCAGCTACCTACGAGCAGTACTTC
TRBJ2-3 | TRBV29-1 | 15 | TRBD2 | . | CSVPNLSGGADTQYF | TGCAGCGTTCCGAACCTTAGCGGGGGGGCAGATACGCAGTATTTT
TRBJ2-4 | TRBV11-2 | 18 | TRBD1 | . | CASSLRGTGVLGRNIQYF | TGTGCCAGCAGCCTCCGCGGGACAGGGGTGTTAGGTCGGAACATTCAGTACTTC
TRBJ1-2 | TRBV20-1 | 11 | TRBD1 | . | CSVQGDYGYTF | TGCAGTGTTCAGGGGGACTATGGCTACACCTTC
TRBJ2-2 | TRBV5-8 | 16 | . | many | CASSSGGGINTGELFF | TGTGCCAGCAGCTCCGGCGGAGGGATTAACACCGGGGAGCTGTTTTTT
TRBJ1-2 | TRBV30 | 11 | . | . | CAWKGEYGYTF | TGTGCCTGGAAGGGAGAGTATGGCTACACCTTC
TRBJ2-1 | TRBV30 | 11 | . | few | CAWKVGVLEFF | TGTGCCTGGAAAGTTGGGGTTTTGGAGTTCTTC
TRBJ1-1 | TRBV29-1 | 13 | . | few | CSVEGVRGTEAFF | TGCAGCGTTGAAGGAGTTCGGGGCACTGAAGCTTTCTTT
TRBJ2-7 | TRBV5-1 | 14 | . | . | CASSLPGNPYEQYF | TGCGCCAGCAGCTTGCCGGGGAACCCCTACGAGCAGTACTTC
TRBJ2-3 | TRBV11-2 | 13 | . | . | CASRGALADTQYF | TGTGCCAGCAGGGGGGCCTTGGCGGATACGCAGTATTTT
TRBJ1-4 | TRBV11-2 | 14 | . | . | CASSSAAQSSELFF | TGTGCCAGCAGCTCGGCAGCCCAGAGCTCGGAACTGTTTTTT
TRBJ1-5 | TRBV2 | 14 | . | . | CASSAISSNQPQHF | TGTGCCAGCAGTGCTATCTCTAGCAATCAGCCCCAGCATTTT
TRBJ1-1 | TRBV29-1 | 10 | . | few | CSVVEGRAFF | TGCAGCGTTGTAGAGGGCAGAGCTTTCTTT
TRBJ1-2 | TRBV7-2 | 14 | . | . | CASSLEWLGFGYTF | TGTGCCAGCAGCTTAGAATGGTTAGGGTTCGGCTACACCTTC
TRBJ1-2 | TRBV2 | 13 | . | . | CASREQDNYGYTF | TGTGCCAGCAGAGAGCAAGATAACTATGGCTACACCTTC
TRBJ1-6 | TRBV9 | 16 | TRBD1 | . | CASSATGVLTGSPLHF | TGTGCCAGCAGCGCAACGGGGGTCCTGACAGGGTCACCCCTCCACTTT
TRBJ1-5 | TRBV5-6 | 17 | . | medium-sized | CASSGGDRRELHQPQHF | TGTGCCAGCAGCGGTGGGGATCGGCGAGAACTACATCAGCCCCAGCATTTT
TRBJ1-6 | TRBV14 | 13 | . | . | CASSQAPGSPLHF | TGTGCCAGCAGCCAAGCCCCTGGGTCACCCCTCCACTTT
TRBJ2-5 | TRBV2 | 13 | . | . | CASRGTSVETQYF | TGTGCCAGCAGGGGTACTAGTGTGGAGACCCAGTACTTC
TRBJ2-7 | TRBV7-6 | 14 | TRBD1 | . | CASSLIAGGYEQYF | TGTGCCAGCAGCTTAATTGCAGGGGGCTACGAGCAGTACTTC
TRBJ1-1 | TRBV27 | 15 | TRBD1 | . | CASITRTGMLAEAFF | TGTGCCAGCATAACCAGGACAGGGATGTTGGCTGAAGCTTTCTTT
TRBJ1-2 | TRBV2 | 14 | TRBD1 | few | CASSGRQGSVGYTF | TGTGCCAGCAGTGGGCGACAGGGTTCGGTTGGCTACACCTTC
TRBJ1-1 | TRBV15 | 13 | TRBD1 | . | CATSSQGDTEAFF | TGTGCCACCAGCAGTCAGGGGGACACTGAAGCTTTCTTT
TRBJ2-7 | TRBV11-2 | 15 | TRBD1 | . | CASRRSGTGRYEQYF | TGTGCCAGCAGGCGATCCGGGACAGGGAGGTACGAGCAGTACTTC